The source of this T cell receptor (beta chain) is a study of blood T cell repertoires in COVID-19. Germline V CDR1 and CDR2: MDHEN, SYDVKM. The CDR3 has 15 residues. Concerning this clone: Germline and junction disagree at one end, which may indicate a read error.

Clones were sequenced by immunoSEQ multiplex PCR, and TCRdb holds only the in-frame ones, with some missing. The sample contains roughly 240,000 clones, roughly nine tenths of which appear only once. The sample taken for sequencing was peripheral blood. The source is a man aged 18 to 29 with active or convalescent COVID-19. This chain joins TRBV28 and TRBJ1-3; D may be TRBD1 (6 bases). The CDR3 spells CASSPDSGSRNTIYF. CDR3 DNA: TGTGCCAGCAGTCCGGACAGCGGCTCTCGAAACACCATATATTTT. The variable domain in full, completed from reference TRBV28 and TRBJ1-3, reads DVKVTQSSRYLVKRTGEKVFLECVQDMDHENMFWYRQDPGLGLRLIYFSYDVKMKEKGDIPEGYSVSREKKERFSLILESASTNQTSMYLCASSPDSGSRNTIYFGEGSWLTVV.